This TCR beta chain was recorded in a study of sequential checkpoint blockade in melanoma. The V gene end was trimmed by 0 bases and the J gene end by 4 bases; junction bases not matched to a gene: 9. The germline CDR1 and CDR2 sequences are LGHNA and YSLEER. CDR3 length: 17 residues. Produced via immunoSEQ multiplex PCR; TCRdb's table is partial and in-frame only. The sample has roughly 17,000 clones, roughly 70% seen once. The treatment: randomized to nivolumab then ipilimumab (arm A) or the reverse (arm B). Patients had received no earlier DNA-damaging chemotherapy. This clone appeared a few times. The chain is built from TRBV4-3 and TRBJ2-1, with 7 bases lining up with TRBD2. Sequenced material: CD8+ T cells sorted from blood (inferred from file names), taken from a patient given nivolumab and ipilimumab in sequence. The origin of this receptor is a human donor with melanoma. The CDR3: CASSQDGGLAVYNEQFF. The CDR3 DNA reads TGCGCCAGCAGCCAAGATGGGGGTCTAGCGGTTTACAATGAGCAGTTCTTC.